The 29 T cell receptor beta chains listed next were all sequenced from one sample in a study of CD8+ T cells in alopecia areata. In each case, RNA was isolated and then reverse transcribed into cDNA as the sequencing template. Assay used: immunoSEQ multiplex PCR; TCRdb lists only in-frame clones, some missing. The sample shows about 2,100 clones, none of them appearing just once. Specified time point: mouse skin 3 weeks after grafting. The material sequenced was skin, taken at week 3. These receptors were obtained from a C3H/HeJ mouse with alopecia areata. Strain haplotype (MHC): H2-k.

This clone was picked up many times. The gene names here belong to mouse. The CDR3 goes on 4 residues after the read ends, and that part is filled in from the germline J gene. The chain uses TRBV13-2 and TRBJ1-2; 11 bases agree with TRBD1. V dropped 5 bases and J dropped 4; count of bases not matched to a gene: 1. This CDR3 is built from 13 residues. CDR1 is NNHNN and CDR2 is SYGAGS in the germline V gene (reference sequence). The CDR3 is CASGGTGGSDYTF. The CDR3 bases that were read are TGTGCCAGCGGCGGGACAGGGGGCTCC.

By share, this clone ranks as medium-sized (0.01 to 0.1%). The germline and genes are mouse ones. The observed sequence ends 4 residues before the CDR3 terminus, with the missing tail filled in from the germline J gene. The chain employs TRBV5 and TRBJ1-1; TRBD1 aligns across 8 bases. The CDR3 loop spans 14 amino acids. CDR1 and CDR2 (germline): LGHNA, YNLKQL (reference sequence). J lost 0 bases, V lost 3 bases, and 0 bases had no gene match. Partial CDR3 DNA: TGTGCCAGCAGCCAGGACAGGGCAAACACA. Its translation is CASSQDRANT. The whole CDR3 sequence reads CASSQDRANTEVFF.

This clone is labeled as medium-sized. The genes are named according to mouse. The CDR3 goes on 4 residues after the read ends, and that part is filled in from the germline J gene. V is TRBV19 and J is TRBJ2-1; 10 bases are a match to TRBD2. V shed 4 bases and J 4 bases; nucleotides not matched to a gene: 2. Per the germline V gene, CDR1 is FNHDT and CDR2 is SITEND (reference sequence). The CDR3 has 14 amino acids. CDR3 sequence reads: CASSPGLGYAEQFF. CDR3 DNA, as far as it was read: TGTGCCAGCAGTCCGGGACTGGGGTATGCT.

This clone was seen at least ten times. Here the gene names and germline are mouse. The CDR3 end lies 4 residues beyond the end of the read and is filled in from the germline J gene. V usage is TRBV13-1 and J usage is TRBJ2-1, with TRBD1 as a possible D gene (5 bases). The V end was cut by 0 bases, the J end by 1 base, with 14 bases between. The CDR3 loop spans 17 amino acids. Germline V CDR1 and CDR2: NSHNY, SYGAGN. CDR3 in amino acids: CASSDAPRAGNYAEQFF. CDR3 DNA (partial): TGTGCCAGCAGTGATGCCCCCCGGGCAGGGAACTATGCT.

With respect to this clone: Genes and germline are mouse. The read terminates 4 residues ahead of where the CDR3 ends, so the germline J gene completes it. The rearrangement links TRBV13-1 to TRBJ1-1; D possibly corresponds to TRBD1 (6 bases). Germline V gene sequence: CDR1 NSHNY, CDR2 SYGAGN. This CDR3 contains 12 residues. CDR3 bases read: TGTGCCAGCAGTGATCACAGGGCA. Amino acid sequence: CASSDHRA. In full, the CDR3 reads CASSDHRAEVFF.

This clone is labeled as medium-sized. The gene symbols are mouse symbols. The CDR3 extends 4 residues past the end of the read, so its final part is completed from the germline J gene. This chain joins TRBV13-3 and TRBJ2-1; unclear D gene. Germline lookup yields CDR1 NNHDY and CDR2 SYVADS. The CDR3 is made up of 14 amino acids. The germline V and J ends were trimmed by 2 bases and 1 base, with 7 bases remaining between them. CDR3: CASSDWLNYAEQFF. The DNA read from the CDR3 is TGTGCCAGCAGTGACTGGTTGAACTATGCT.

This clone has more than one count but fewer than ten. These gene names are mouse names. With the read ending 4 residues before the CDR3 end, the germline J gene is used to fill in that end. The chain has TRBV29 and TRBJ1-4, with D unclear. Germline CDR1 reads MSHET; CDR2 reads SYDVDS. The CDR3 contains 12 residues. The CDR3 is CASSPQRERLFF. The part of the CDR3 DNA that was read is TGTGCTAGCAGTCCCCAGCGCGAA.

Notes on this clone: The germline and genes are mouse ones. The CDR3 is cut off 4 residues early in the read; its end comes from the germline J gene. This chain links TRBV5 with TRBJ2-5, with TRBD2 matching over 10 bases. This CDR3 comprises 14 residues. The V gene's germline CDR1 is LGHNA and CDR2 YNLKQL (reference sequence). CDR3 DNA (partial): TGTGCCAGCAGCCCGACTGGGGGGAAAGAC. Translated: CASSPTGGKD. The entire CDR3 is CASSPTGGKDTQYF.

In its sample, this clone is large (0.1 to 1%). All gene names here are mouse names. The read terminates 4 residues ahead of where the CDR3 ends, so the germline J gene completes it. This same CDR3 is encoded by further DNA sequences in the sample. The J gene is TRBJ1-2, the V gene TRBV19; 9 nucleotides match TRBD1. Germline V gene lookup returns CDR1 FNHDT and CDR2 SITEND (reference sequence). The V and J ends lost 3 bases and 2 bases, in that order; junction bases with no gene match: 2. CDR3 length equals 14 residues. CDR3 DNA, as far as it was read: TGTGCCAGCAGTAGGGACAGGGCTAACTCC. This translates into CASSRDRANS. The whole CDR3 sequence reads CASSRDRANSDYTF.

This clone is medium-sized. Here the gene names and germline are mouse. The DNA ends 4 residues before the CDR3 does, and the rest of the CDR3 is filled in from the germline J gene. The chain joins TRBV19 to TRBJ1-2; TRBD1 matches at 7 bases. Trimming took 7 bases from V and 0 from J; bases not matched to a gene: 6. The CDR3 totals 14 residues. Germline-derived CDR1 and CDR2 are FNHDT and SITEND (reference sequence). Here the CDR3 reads CASARDSANSDYTF. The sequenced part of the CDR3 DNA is TGTGCCAGCGCCCGGGACAGTGCAAACTCC.

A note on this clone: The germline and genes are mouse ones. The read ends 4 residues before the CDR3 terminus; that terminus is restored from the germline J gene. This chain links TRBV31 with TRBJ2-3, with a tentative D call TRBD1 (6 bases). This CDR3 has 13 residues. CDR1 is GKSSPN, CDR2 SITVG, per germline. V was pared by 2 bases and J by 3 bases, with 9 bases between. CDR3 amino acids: CAWSSQGAETLYF. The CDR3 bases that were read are TGTGCCTGGAGTTCCCAGGGGGCAGAA.

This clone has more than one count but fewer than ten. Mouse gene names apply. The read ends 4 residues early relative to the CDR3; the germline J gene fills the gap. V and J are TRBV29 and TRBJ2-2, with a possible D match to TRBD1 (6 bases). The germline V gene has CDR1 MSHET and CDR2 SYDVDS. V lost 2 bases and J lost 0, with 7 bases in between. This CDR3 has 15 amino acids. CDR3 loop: CASSLNRANTGQLYF. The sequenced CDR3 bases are TGTGCTAGCAGTTTAAACAGGGCAAACACCGGG.

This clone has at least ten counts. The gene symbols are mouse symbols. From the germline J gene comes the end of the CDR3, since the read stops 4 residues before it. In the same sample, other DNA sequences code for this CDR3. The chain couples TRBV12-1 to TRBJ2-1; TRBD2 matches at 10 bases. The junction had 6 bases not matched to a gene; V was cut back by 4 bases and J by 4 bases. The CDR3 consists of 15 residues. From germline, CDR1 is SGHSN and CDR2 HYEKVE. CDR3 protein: CASSPYWGGYAEQFF. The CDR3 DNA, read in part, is TGTGCCAGCTCCCCATACTGGGGGGGATATGCT.

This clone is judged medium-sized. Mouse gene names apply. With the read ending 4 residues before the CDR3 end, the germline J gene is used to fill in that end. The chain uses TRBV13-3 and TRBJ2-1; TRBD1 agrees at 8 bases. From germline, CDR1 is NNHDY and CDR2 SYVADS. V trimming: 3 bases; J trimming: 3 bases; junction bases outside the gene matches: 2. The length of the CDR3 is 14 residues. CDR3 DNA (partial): TGTGCCAGCAGTGGGACAGGGATCTATGCT. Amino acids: CASSGTGIYA. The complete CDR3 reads CASSGTGIYAEQFF.

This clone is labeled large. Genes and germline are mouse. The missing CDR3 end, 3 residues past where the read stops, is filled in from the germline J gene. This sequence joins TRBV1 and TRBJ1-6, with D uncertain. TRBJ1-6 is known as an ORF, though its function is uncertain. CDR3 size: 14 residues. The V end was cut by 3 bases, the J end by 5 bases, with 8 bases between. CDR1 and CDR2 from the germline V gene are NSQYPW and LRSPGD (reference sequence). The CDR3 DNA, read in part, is TGCACCTGCAGTGCCCCACAAGATAATTCGCCC. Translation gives CTCSAPQDNSP. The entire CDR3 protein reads CTCSAPQDNSPLYF.

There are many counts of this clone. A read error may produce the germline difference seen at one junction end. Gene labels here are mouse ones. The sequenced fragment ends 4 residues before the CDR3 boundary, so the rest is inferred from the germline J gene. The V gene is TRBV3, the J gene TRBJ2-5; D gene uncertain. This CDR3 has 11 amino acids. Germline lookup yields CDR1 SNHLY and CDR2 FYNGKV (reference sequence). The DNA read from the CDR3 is TGCCCCCCAATTAACCAAGAC. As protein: CPPINQD. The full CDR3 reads CPPINQDTQYF.

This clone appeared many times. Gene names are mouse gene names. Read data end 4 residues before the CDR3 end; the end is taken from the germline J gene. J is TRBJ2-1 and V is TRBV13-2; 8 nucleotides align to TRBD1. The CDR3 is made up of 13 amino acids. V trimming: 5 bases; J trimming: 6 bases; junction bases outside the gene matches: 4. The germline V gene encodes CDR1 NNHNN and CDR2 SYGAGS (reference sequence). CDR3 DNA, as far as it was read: TGTGCCAGCGGGGGGACAGGAGTTGCT. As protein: CASGGTGVA. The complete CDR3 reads CASGGTGVAEQFF.

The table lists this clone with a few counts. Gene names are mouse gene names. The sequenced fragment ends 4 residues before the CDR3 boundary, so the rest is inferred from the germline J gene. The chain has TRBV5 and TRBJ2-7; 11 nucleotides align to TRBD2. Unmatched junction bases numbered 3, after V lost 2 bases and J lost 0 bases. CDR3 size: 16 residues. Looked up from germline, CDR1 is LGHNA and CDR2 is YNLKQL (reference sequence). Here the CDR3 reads CASSQKDWGDSYEQYF. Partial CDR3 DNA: TGTGCCAGCAGCCAAAAGGACTGGGGGGACTCCTAT.

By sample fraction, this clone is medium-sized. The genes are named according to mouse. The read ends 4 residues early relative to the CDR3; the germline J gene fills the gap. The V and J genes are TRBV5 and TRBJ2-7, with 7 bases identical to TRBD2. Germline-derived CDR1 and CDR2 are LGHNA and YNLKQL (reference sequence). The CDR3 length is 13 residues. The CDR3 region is CASSPRLGYEQYF. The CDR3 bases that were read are TGTGCCAGCAGCCCCCGACTGGGATAT.

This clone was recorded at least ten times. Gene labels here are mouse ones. CDR3 DNA (partial): TGTGCTAGCAGTTCGGACTGGGGGGGGAGTGCAGAA. This codes for CASSSDWGGSAE. In full, the CDR3 reads CASSSDWGGSAETLYF. This rearrangement joins TRBV29 to TRBJ2-3, with 12 bases identical to TRBD2. The read terminates 4 residues before the CDR3 end, so the remaining end is supplied by the germline J gene. This CDR3 is built from 16 residues. The germline CDR1 and CDR2 sequences are MSHET and SYDVDS. J lost 0 bases, V lost 4 bases, and 2 bases had no gene match. The full variable domain, completed using reference TRBV29 and TRBJ2-3, is DMKVTQMPRYLIKRMGENVLLECGQDMSHETMYWYRQDPGLGLQLIYISYDVDSNSEGDIPKGYRVSRKKREHFSLILDSAKTNQTSVYFCASSSDWGGSAETLYFGSGTRLTVL.

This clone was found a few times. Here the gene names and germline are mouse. The sequenced CDR3 bases are TGTGCCAGCAGCCCCGGACTGGGGGGTCTCTAT. This gives the protein CASSPGLGGLY. The CDR3 reads in full as CASSPGLGGLYEQYF. The V call is TRBV5, the J call TRBJ2-7, with 11 nucleotides matching TRBD2. From the germline J gene comes the end of the CDR3, since the read stops 4 residues before it. CDR1 is LGHNA, CDR2 YNLKQL, per germline (reference sequence). The CDR3 has 15 residues. Trimming took 4 bases from V and 3 from J; bases not matched to a gene: 5.

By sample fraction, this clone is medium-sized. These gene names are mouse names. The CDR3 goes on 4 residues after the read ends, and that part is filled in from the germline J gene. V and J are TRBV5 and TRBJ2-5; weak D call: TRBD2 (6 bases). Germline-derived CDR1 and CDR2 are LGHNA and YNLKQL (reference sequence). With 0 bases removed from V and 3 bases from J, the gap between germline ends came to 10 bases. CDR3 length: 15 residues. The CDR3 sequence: CASSQDPGLQDTQYF. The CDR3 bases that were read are TGTGCCAGCAGCCAAGACCCGGGACTACAAGAC.

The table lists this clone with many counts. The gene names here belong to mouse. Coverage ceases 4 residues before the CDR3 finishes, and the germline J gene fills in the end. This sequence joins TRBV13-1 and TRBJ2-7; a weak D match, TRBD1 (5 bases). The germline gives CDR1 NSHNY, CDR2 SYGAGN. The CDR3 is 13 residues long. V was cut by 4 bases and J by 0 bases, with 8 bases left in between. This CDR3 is CASSLDNSYEQYF. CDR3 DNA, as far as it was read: TGTGCCAGCAGTTTGGACAACTCCTAT.

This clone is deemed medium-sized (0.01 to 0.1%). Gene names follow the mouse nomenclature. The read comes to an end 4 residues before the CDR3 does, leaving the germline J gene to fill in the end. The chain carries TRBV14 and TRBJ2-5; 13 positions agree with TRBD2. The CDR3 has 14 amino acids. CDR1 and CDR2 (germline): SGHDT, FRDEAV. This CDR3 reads CASSRTGGADTQYF. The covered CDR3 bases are TGTGCCAGCAGTCGGACTGGGGGGGCGGAC.

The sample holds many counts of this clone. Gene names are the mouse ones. CDR3 bases read: TGTGCCTGGAGTCTTGGACACAACTCC. It encodes CAWSLGHNS. The entire CDR3 reads CAWSLGHNSDYTF. The chain recombines TRBV31 with TRBJ1-2, with a weak D call TRBD1 (5 bases). The DNA ends 4 residues before the CDR3 does, and the rest of the CDR3 is filled in from the germline J gene. Germline V lookup: CDR1 GKSSPN, CDR2 SITVG. V dropped 0 bases and J dropped 2 bases, with 7 bases sitting between them. The length of the CDR3 is 13 residues.

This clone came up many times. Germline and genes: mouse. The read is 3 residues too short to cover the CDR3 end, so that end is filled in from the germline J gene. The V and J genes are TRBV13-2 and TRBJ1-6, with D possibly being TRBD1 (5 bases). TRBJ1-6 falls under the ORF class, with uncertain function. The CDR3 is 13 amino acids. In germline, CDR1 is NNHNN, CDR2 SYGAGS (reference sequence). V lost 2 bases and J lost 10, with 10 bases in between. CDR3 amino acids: CASGDRVRSPLYF. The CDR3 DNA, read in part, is TGTGCCAGCGGTGACAGGGTGCGGTCGCCC.

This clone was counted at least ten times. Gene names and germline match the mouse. The CDR3: CAWSRWESSYEQYF. The covered CDR3 bases are TGTGCCTGGAGTCGCTGGGAGAGCTCCTAT. V gene TRBV31 combines with J gene TRBJ2-7, with D tentatively TRBD2 (5 bases). The CDR3 is cut off 4 residues early in the read; its end comes from the germline J gene. There are 14 residues in the CDR3. The V gene lost 1 base and the J gene lost 0 bases, with 10 bases spanning the gap. Germline V gives CDR1 GKSSPN, CDR2 SITVG.

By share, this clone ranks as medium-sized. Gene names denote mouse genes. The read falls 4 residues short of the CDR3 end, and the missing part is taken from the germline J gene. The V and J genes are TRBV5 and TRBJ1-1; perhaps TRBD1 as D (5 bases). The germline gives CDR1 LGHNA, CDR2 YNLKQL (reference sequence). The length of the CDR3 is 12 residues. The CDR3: CASSQEQGEVFF. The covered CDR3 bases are TGTGCCAGCAGCCAAGAGCAGGGA.

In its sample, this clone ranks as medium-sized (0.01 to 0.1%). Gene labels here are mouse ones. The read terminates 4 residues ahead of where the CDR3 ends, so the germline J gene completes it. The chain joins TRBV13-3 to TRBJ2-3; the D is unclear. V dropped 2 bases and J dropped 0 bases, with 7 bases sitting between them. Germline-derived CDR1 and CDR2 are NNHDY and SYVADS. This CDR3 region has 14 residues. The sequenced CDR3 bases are TGTGCCAGCAGTGAGAGGGTTAGTGCAGAA. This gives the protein CASSERVSAE. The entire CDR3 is CASSERVSAETLYF.